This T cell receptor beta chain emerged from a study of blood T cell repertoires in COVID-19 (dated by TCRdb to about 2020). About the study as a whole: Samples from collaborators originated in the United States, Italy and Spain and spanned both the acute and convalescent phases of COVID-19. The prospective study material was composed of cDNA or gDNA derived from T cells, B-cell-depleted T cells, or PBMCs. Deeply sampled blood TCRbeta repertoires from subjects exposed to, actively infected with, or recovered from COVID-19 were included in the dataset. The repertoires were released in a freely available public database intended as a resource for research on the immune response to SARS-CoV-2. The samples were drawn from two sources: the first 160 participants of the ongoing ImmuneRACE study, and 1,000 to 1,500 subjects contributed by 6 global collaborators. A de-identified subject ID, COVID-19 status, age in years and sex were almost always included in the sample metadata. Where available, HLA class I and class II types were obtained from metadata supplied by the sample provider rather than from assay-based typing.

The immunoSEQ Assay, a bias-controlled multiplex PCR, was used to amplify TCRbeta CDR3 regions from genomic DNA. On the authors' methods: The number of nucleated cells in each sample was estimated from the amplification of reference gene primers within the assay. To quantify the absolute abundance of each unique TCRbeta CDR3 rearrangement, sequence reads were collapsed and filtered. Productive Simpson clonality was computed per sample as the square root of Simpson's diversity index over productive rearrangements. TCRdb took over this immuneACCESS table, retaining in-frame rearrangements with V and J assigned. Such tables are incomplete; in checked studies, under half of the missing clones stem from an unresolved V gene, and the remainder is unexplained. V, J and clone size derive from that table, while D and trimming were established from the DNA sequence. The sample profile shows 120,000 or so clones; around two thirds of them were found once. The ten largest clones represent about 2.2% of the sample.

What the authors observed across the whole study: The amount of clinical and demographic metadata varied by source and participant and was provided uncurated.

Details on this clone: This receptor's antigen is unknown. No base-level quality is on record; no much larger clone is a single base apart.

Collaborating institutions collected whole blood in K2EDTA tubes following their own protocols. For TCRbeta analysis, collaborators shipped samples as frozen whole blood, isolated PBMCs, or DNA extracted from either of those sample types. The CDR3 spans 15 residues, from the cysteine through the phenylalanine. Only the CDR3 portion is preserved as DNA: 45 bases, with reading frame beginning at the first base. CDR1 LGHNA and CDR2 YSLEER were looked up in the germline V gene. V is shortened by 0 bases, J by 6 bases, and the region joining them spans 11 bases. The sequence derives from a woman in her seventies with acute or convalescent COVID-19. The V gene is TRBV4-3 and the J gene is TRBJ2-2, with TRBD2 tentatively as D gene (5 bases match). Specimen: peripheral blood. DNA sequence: TGCGCCAGCAGCCAAGAGACCGGGGTCGCCGGGGAGCTGTTTTTT. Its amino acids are CASSQETGVAGELFF.